The following is a TCR beta chain sequence with its context. Profiling relied on immunoSEQ multiplex PCR, and the TCRdb table lists in-frame clones only, not all of them. The table has 85,000 to 95,000 clones, roughly nine tenths seen once. CDR1 and CDR2 (germline): SGHNT, YYREEE (reference sequence). Trimming pared 4 bases from V and 7 bases from J, leaving 6 bases between. The CDR3 has 11 residues. The data were taken from a study of blood T cell repertoires in COVID-19. Whole-study context: Samples representing acute and convalescent COVID-19 were sourced from the United States, Italy and Spain.

This chain connects TRBV5-4 to TRBJ2-1; D perhaps matches TRBD1 (5 bases). The TCR sequence derives from a man aged 60 to 75 with COVID-19, enrolled during active disease. Input material: peripheral blood. The CDR3, as DNA: TGTGCCAGCAGCAAGGGGAATGAGCAGTTCTTC. Translating gives CASSKGNEQFF. The full variable domain, in which reference TRBV5-4 and TRBJ2-1 provide the parts outside the CDR3, is ETGVTQSPTHLIKTRGQQVTLRCSSQSGHNTVSWYQQALGQGPQFIFQYYREEENGRGNFPPRFSGLQFPNYSSELNVNALELDDSALYLCASSKGNEQFFGPGTRLTVL.